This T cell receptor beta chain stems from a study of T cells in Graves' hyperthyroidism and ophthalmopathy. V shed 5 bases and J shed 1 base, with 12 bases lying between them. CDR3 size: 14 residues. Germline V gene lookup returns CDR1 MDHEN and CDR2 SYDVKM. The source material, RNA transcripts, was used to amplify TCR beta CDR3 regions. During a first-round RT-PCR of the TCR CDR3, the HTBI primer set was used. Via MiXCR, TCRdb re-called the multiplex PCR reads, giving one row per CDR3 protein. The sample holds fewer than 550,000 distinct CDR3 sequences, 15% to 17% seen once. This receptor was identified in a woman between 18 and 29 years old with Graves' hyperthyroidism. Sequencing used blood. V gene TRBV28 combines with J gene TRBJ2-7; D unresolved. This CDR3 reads CASSPRRGSYEQYF. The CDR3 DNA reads TGTGCCAGCAGTCCTCGCCGAGGATCCTACGAGCAGTACTTC.